Below are 30 T cell receptor beta chains sequenced from a single sample in a study of T-cell reconstitution after alpha-beta-depleted transplantation in children (dated by TCRdb to the mid-2010s). The treatment or condition label here, explained by the study, means: allogeneic hematopoietic cell transplantation with graft depleted of TCRalphabeta T cells and CD19 B cells. The library relied on PCR. These reads were obtained on an Illumina HiSeq 2500. Molecular barcoding was employed in the preparation of TCR libraries, with unique molecular identifiers being used to normalize TCRbeta repertoire quantification. TCRdb passed the public sequencing reads through fastp at Q25 and MiXCR, retaining productive beta sequences. Rows with one shared CDR3 protein collapse into an entry with the most common genes and DNA. The sample includes approximately 110,000 distinct CDR3 sequences, with 23% observed a single time. The top ten clones comprise about 11% of the sample.

The sequencing here drew on PBMCs, mostly from graft donor cells, taken 180 days after TCRalphabeta/CD19-depleted stem cell transplant. Receptors originate from a male patient aged 2 to 10 who had a stem cell transplant for chronic granulomatous disease, so the T cells may come from the graft donor.

This clonotype occurred many times. J is TRBJ2-5 and V is TRBV11-2; 8 bases map to TRBD2. The germline CDR1 and CDR2 sequences are SGHAT and FQNNGV. Germline trimming cut 0 bases from V and 1 base from J; bases unmatched to any gene: 7. There are 17 residues in the CDR3. The CDR3 loop is CASSLELRLAPQETQYF. The CDR3 DNA reads as TGTGCCAGCAGCTTAGAATTGCGACTAGCGCCCCAAGAGACCCAGTACTTC.

V gene TRBV29-1 combines with J gene TRBJ2-3, with 8 bases aligning to TRBD1. J was trimmed by 8 bases and V by 6 bases; bases with no gene match: 7. Germline loops: CDR1 SQVTM, CDR2 ANQGSEA. The CDR3 sequence is 12 residues long. CDR3 loop: CSVGTGARTQYF. For the CDR3, the DNA is TGCAGCGTGGGGACAGGTGCCCGTACGCAGTATTTT.

The rearrangement joins TRBV29-1 to TRBJ1-5, with TRBD1 as a possible D gene (5 bases). V lost 5 bases to trimming and J lost 5 bases, with 13 bases between them. Germline V CDR1 and CDR2: SQVTM, ANQGSEA. This CDR3 has 13 residues. CDR3 DNA: TGCAGCGTTATTCCGCAGGGAGATCAGCCCCAGCATTTT. Translated: CSVIPQGDQPQHF.

This clonotype is medium-sized in the sample. The chain employs TRBV20-1 and TRBJ2-5; a weak D match, TRBD2 (6 bases). Trimming cost V 3 bases and J 2 bases, with 16 bases left between them. Germline CDR1 reads DFQATT; CDR2 reads SNEGSKA (reference sequence). The CDR3 has 15 residues. The DNA for the CDR3 is TGCAGTGCTAGTACCGATAGCGGAACGCAAGAGACCCAGTACTTC. This sequence encodes CSASTDSGTQETQYF.

This clonotype was found many times. V gene TRBV29-1 combines with J gene TRBJ1-3; unclear D gene. Trimming stripped 0 bases from V and 0 bases from J, with 9 bases between. Germline CDR1 and CDR2: SQVTM and ANQGSEA. CDR3 length: 15 residues. In nucleotides, the CDR3 is TGCAGCGTTGAAGACGGACTGTTCTCTGGAAACACCATATATTTT. Its translation is CSVEDGLFSGNTIYF.

This clonotype appeared once. The V and J genes are TRBV15 and TRBJ2-3, with D tentatively TRBD1 (6 bases). This CDR3 is 15 amino acids long. Trimming cost V 4 bases and J 6 bases, with 17 bases left between them. The germline CDR1 and CDR2 sequences are LNHNV and YYDKDF (reference sequence). Written as DNA, the CDR3 is TGTGCCACCAGCAATGGACAGCTCTGGGGGGATACGCAGTATTTT. Amino acid sequence: CATSNGQLWGDTQYF.

This rearrangement joins TRBV7-2 to TRBJ2-3; either TRBD1 or TRBD2 may fit D (5 bases each). The CDR3 loop spans 15 amino acids. The V and J ends lost 3 bases and 3 bases respectively, with 13 bases between them. The V gene's germline CDR1 is SGHTA and CDR2 FQGNSA. As DNA, the CDR3 is TGTGCCAGCAGCTTGAGGGGCAGAATTACAGATACGCAGTATTTT. As protein: CASSLRGRITDTQYF. The variable domain in full, completed from reference TRBV7-2 and TRBJ2-3, reads GAGVSQSPSNKVTEKGKDVELRCDPISGHTALYWYRQSLGQGLEFLIYFQGNSAPDKSGLPSDRFSAERTGGSVSTLTIQRTQQEDSAVYLCASSLRGRITDTQYFGPGTRLTVL.

In this sample, this clonotype turned up many times. The chain recombines TRBV3-1 with TRBJ2-3; D gene ambiguous. Looked up from germline, CDR1 is LGHDT and CDR2 is YNNKEL (reference sequence). This CDR3 contains 14 residues. V shed 3 bases and J shed 10 bases, with 17 bases lying between them. As DNA, the CDR3 is TGTGCCAGCAGCCAGGGCGTTGGGCTAATCGCGCAGTATTTT. This gives the protein CASSQGVGLIAQYF.

This chain links TRBV11-2 with TRBJ2-1; 7 nucleotides agree with TRBD1. The CDR3 sequence is 17 residues long. Trimming removed 2 bases from V and 0 bases from J; junction bases left unmatched: 7. Germline CDR1 SGHAT, CDR2 FQNNGV. CDR3 coding DNA: TGTGCCAGCAGCTTAACCTCGGGACAGAGCTCCTACAATGAGCAGTTCTTC. Protein: CASSLTSGQSSYNEQFF.

This clonotype was observed many times. This chain links TRBV25-1 with TRBJ2-4; TRBD1 is a possible D gene (6 bases). Germline V gene sequence: CDR1 MGHDK, CDR2 SYGVNS. There are 13 residues in the CDR3. V was clipped by 5 bases and J by 6 bases, with 11 bases between them. Written as DNA, the CDR3 is TGTGCCAGCAGTCAATCAGGGGCAAACATTCAGTACTTC. Translating it yields CASSQSGANIQYF.

V is TRBV29-1 and J is TRBJ2-7; 7 bases line up with TRBD1. Germline-derived CDR1 and CDR2 are SQVTM and ANQGSEA. The trim removed 4 bases at V and 5 bases at J, leaving 11 bases unmatched. CDR3 size: 14 residues. CDR3 bases: TGCAGCGTTGGAAAGACAGGGCTGATCGACGAGCAGTACTTC. Its protein product is CSVGKTGLIDEQYF.

Only a few counts were recorded for this clonotype. The chain combines TRBV5-1 with TRBJ2-7; unclear D gene. V shed 1 base and J shed 3 bases, with 11 bases lying between them. The CDR3 spans 14 residues. Germline V gene data show CDR1 as SGHRS and CDR2 as YFSETQ. CDR3 DNA: TGCGCCAGCAGCTTGAAGGTAGGGTACTACGAGCAGTACTTC. Translating it yields CASSLKVGYYEQYF.

The CDR3 bases are TGCAGTGCTAGTTCTCGAGTCGGGGAGCTGTTTTTT. It is translated as CSASSRVGELFF. The chain has TRBV20-1 and TRBJ2-2; D remains ambiguous. The germline V gene encodes CDR1 DFQATT and CDR2 SNEGSKA (reference sequence). This CDR3 has 12 amino acids. Trimming pared 3 bases from V and 7 bases from J, leaving 9 bases between.

This clonotype was recorded many times. V and J are TRBV15 and TRBJ2-3, with 11 bases matching TRBD2. V dropped 11 bases and J dropped 2; count of bases not matched to a gene: 3. The germline gives CDR1 LNHNV, CDR2 YYDKDF (reference sequence). The CDR3 length is 13 residues. CDR3 region: CAVGLAATDTQYF. The CDR3 coding sequence is TGTGCCGTGGGACTAGCGGCCACAGATACGCAGTATTTT. The variable domain in full, with the rest retrieved from reference TRBV15 and TRBJ2-3, is DAMVIQNPRYQVTQFGKPVTLSCSQTLNHNVMYWYQQKSSQAPKLLFHYYDKDFNNEADTPDNFQSRRPNTSFCFLDIRSPGLGDTAMYLCAVGLAATDTQYFGPGTRLTVL.

This rearrangement joins TRBV7-2 to TRBJ2-7; 8 nucleotides agree with TRBD1. V shed 1 base, J shed 2 bases, and the junction held 7 bases outside the gene matches. Germline CDR1 is SGHTA and CDR2 is FQGNSA. This CDR3 is built from 16 residues. This CDR3 reads CASSLVGTGAPYEQYF. The CDR3 DNA reads as TGTGCCAGCAGCTTAGTGGGGACAGGTGCACCCTACGAGCAGTACTTC.

This clonotype was recorded at least ten times. The chain has TRBV20-1 and TRBJ2-1; TRBD1 or TRBD2 may be the D gene (5 bases each). CDR1 is DFQATT, CDR2 SNEGSKA, per germline (reference sequence). Trimming left V 4 bases short and J 6 bases short, with 10 bases between. This CDR3 has 12 residues. CDR3 nucleotides: TGCAGTGCTACCCCGGGACCCAATGAGCAGTTCTTC. It specifies CSATPGPNEQFF.

This clonotype was recorded many times. The chain employs TRBV12-3 or TRBV12-4 and TRBJ1-6, with D unclear. Trimming left V 6 bases short and J 8 bases short, with 14 bases between. The CDR3 covers 14 residues. The CDR3 DNA follows: TGTGCCAGCAGCTTCGACCAATTATATTCACCCCTCCACTTT. The encoded protein is CASSFDQLYSPLHF.

This clonotype was seen ten or more times. This chain connects TRBV20-1 to TRBJ2-7; D gene uncertain. This CDR3 contains 11 residues. CDR1 DFQATT and CDR2 SNEGSKA come from the germline V gene (reference sequence). V dropped 0 bases and J dropped 6 bases, with 6 bases sitting between them. Here the CDR3 reads CSARDAVEQYF. The CDR3 nucleotides read TGCAGTGCTAGAGATGCCGTCGAGCAGTACTTC.

The CDR3: CASSRTSGGYNEQFF. The DNA for the CDR3 is TGTGCCAGCTCGAGGACTAGCGGGGGATACAATGAGCAGTTCTTC. This chain joins TRBV18 and TRBJ2-1; 13 nucleotides match TRBD2. V shed 6 bases, J shed 4 bases, and the junction held 3 bases outside the gene matches. This CDR3 contains 15 residues. Germline V gives CDR1 KGHSH, CDR2 LQKENI.

The J gene is TRBJ2-3, the V gene TRBV7-6; D may match TRBD1 or TRBD2 (5 bases each). V gave up 7 bases and J gave up 3 bases, with 14 bases separating them. The length of the CDR3 is 14 residues. Germline-derived CDR1 and CDR2 are SGHVS and FNYEAQ. The CDR3 region has the DNA TGTGCCAGCAAGGACGGGGCCGGGACAGATACGCAGTATTTT. Translated: CASKDGAGTDTQYF.

This chain links TRBV15 with TRBJ1-6; the match to TRBD1 covers 9 bases. V lost 2 bases, J lost 12 bases, and 14 bases stayed unmatched. The CDR3 runs to 17 residues. CDR1 and CDR2 (germline): LNHNV, YYDKDF (reference sequence). CDR3 bases: TGTGCCACCAGCAGATCGGGCCAGACAGGGGGACTAGGACCCCTCCACTTT. Protein: CATSRSGQTGGLGPLHF.

At least ten counts were recorded for this clonotype. This chain connects TRBV6-5 to TRBJ2-7; 8 bases match TRBD1. Germline V gene lookup returns CDR1 MNHEY and CDR2 SVGAGI. There are 14 residues in the CDR3. The V segment lost 8 bases and the J segment 0 bases; nucleotides outside the gene matches: 6. The CDR3 spells CASFGGQASYEQYF. DNA of the CDR3: TGTGCCAGCTTTGGGGGACAGGCCTCCTACGAGCAGTACTTC.

This clonotype showed up just a few times. The chain combines TRBV28 with TRBJ2-2; D ambiguous. Trimming stripped 8 bases from V and 7 bases from J, with 17 bases between. The CDR3 loop spans 14 amino acids. Germline V lookup: CDR1 MDHEN, CDR2 SYDVKM. CDR3: CASGPGPMGGELFF. The CDR3 DNA reads TGTGCCAGCGGCCCCGGGCCGATGGGCGGGGAGCTGTTTTTT.

This sequence joins TRBV20-1 and TRBJ1-1, with D uncertain. The CDR3 totals 11 residues. From germline, CDR1 is DFQATT and CDR2 SNEGSKA (reference sequence). The germline V and J ends were trimmed by 0 bases and 6 bases, with 5 bases remaining between them. The CDR3 DNA sequence: TGCAGTGCTAGAGATTGGGCTGAAGCTTTCTTT. This sequence encodes CSARDWAEAFF.

This clonotype is classed as medium-sized (0.01 to 0.1%). This chain uses TRBV5-1 with TRBJ1-2; TRBD1 matches 7 bases. The length of the CDR3 is 15 residues. After removal of 3 bases from V and 4 bases from J, the junction contained 9 bases not matched to a gene. Germline V gives CDR1 SGHRS, CDR2 YFSETQ. CDR3 sequence: CASSSRQGDVYGYTF. CDR3 coding DNA: TGCGCCAGCAGCTCACGACAGGGTGACGTCTATGGCTACACCTTC.

This clonotype was found many times. CDR3 sequence (DNA): TGTGCCAGCAGTTTGCAGGGGGCCTACGAGCAGTACTTC. It codes for CASSLQGAYEQYF. The V call is TRBV12-3 or TRBV12-4, the J call TRBJ2-7; 7 bases are shared with TRBD1. The CDR3 extends over 13 amino acids. V shed 3 bases and J 2 bases; nucleotides not matched to a gene: 1.

The genes are TRBV20-1 and TRBJ2-6, with D unclear. The CDR3 has 14 amino acids. CDR1 and CDR2 from the germline V gene are DFQATT and SNEGSKA (reference sequence). Trimming pared 6 bases from V and 1 base from J, leaving 10 bases between. The CDR3 region is CSAAVVSGANVLTF. CDR3 in DNA: TGCAGTGCCGCCGTGGTTTCTGGGGCCAACGTCCTGACTTTC.

This clonotype has a handful of counts. This chain connects TRBV20-1 to TRBJ1-5; TRBD1 is a possible D gene (6 bases). The CDR3 has 15 residues. Germline CDR1 DFQATT, CDR2 SNEGSKA (reference sequence). V dropped 6 bases and J dropped 3 bases, with 18 bases sitting between them. In DNA form, the CDR3 reads TGCAGTGCAACTAACAGGGCCGGGGTCAATCAGCCCCAGCATTTT. Translated: CSATNRAGVNQPQHF.

V and J are TRBV7-2 and TRBJ2-5, with 11 bases identical to TRBD2. V trimming: 2 bases; J trimming: 5 bases; junction bases outside the gene matches: 7. The CDR3 has 16 amino acids. Germline V gene sequence: CDR1 SGHTA, CDR2 FQGNSA. The CDR3 bases are TGTGCCAGCAGCTTAAATAGCGGGGGGGCACGGGAGACCCAGTACTTC. It translates to CASSLNSGGARETQYF. The full variable domain, its missing parts supplied by reference TRBV7-2 and TRBJ2-5, is GAGVSQSPSNKVTEKGKDVELRCDPISGHTALYWYRQSLGQGLEFLIYFQGNSAPDKSGLPSDRFSAERTGGSVSTLTIQRTQQEDSAVYLCASSLNSGGARETQYFGPGTRLLVL.

The chain employs TRBV14 and TRBJ2-7; possible D gene TRBD1, 5 bases. The CDR3 spans 12 residues. From germline, CDR1 is SGHDN and CDR2 FVKESK. V dropped 5 bases and J dropped 7 bases, with 12 bases sitting between them. The CDR3: CASSIDSREQYF. In DNA, the CDR3 is TGTGCCAGCAGCATCGACAGCAGGGAGCAGTACTTC.